Following are 21 T cell receptor beta chains from one sample sequenced in a study of blood T cell repertoires in COVID-19. Clones were read by immunoSEQ multiplex PCR, and TCRdb kept only the in-frame ones, dropping some. The table records 250,000 or so clones, approximately 90% of them present only once. The sample comprised peripheral blood. These TCRs come from a woman in her forties who had recovered from COVID-19.

The rearrangement joins TRBV7-8 to TRBJ2-2, with 8 bases lining up with TRBD2. There are 15 residues in the CDR3. Germline lookup yields CDR1 SGHVS and CDR2 FQNEAQ. V lost 5 bases, J lost 6 bases, and 8 bases stayed unmatched. The CDR3 is CASSVMGGGPGELFF. Here the CDR3 DNA reads TGTGCCAGCAGCGTCATGGGCGGGGGGCCCGGGGAGCTGTTTTTT.

This CDR3 reads CAISDRTSGEKLFF. The DNA of the CDR3 is TGTGCCATCAGTGACAGGACATCGGGTGAAAAACTGTTTTTT. The chain combines TRBV10-3 with TRBJ1-4; a possible D gene is TRBD1 (5 bases). The CDR3 spans 14 residues. Looked up from germline, CDR1 is ENHRY and CDR2 is SYGVKD. With 3 bases removed from V and 7 bases from J, the gap between germline ends came to 12 bases.

The genes are TRBV6-6 and TRBJ2-1; tentatively, D is TRBD2 (7 bases). This CDR3 has 16 residues. Germline V lookup: CDR1 MNHNY, CDR2 SVGAGI (reference sequence). With 7 bases removed from V and 4 bases from J, the gap between germline ends came to 20 bases. The CDR3 bases are TGTGCCAGCACCCACGGGGGCGGGGGTTATTACAATGAGCAGTTCTTC. Its translation is CASTHGGGGYYNEQFF.

The CDR3, as DNA: TGTGCCAGCAGCTTCTTCCCGGGGACTACAAGGGGGACCGGGGAGCTGTTTTTT. This sequence encodes CASSFFPGTTRGTGELFF. The chain carries TRBV7-2 and TRBJ2-2; weak D call: TRBD2 (7 bases). The germline CDR1 and CDR2 sequences are SGHTA and FQGNSA. The CDR3 length is 18 residues. Between the trimmed V and J ends, which lost 3 bases and 5 bases, there was a span of 22 bases.

V and J are TRBV5-6 and TRBJ1-2; weak D call: TRBD1 (5 bases). CDR3 length: 16 amino acids. Per germline, CDR1 SGHDT and CDR2 YYEEEE. With 0 bases removed from V and 2 bases from J, the gap between germline ends came to 14 bases. The CDR3 loop is CASSLGGPDLNYGYTF. The CDR3 DNA sequence: TGTGCCAGCAGCTTGGGGGGCCCCGACTTAAACTATGGCTACACCTTC.

The chain has TRBV4-3 and TRBJ2-1; 7 positions match TRBD2. The V and J ends lost 1 base and 0 bases, in that order; junction bases with no gene match: 9. CDR3 length: 18 residues. The germline V gene encodes CDR1 LGHNA and CDR2 YSLEER. CDR3 sequence: CASSQGRGLAASYNEQFF. CDR3 DNA: TGCGCCAGCAGCCAAGGGCGGGGTCTAGCGGCCTCCTACAATGAGCAGTTCTTC.

CDR3 in amino acids: CASSLGGSGSGNEQFF. CDR3 coding DNA: TGTGCCAGCAGCTTAGGGGGTAGCGGGAGCGGGAATGAGCAGTTCTTC. The chain is built from TRBV7-2 and TRBJ2-1, with 9 bases identical to TRBD2. The trim removed 1 base at V and 7 bases at J, leaving 8 bases unmatched. This CDR3 is 16 amino acids long. In germline, CDR1 is SGHTA, CDR2 FQGNSA.

The chain combines TRBV5-1 with TRBJ1-5; possibly TRBD1 for D (5 bases). Trimming pared 1 base from V and 1 base from J, leaving 9 bases between. Germline values: CDR1 SGHRS, CDR2 YFSETQ. This CDR3 spans 15 amino acids. In nucleotides, the CDR3 is TGCGCCAGCAGCTTGTCGGGGGGGAGCAATCAGCCCCAGCATTTT. Protein product: CASSLSGGSNQPQHF.

The V and J genes are TRBV30 and TRBJ1-2; 9 bases match TRBD1. The CDR3 is 14 amino acids. V was clipped by 3 bases and J by 3 bases; unmatched bases: 5. Per the germline V gene, CDR1 is GTSNPN and CDR2 is SVGIG (reference sequence). The CDR3 bases are TGTGCCTGGAGCCCGGGACAGGGTTACTATGGCTACACCTTC. Translated: CAWSPGQGYYGYTF.

V and J are TRBV4-3 and TRBJ2-7; 7 nucleotides align to TRBD1. Trimming at V came to 2 bases and at J to 0 bases, leaving 10 bases not matched to a gene. This CDR3 has 17 residues. Germline V lookup: CDR1 LGHNA, CDR2 YSLEER. The DNA for the CDR3 is TGCGCCAGCAGCCAATCCACAGGGGCCCCATCCTCCTACGAGCAGTACTTC. It specifies CASSQSTGAPSSYEQYF.

This chain uses TRBV11-2 with TRBJ2-2; 7 nucleotides match TRBD1. In germline, CDR1 is SGHAT, CDR2 FQNNGV. CDR3 length: 16 amino acids. The trim removed 6 bases at V and 3 bases at J, leaving 10 bases unmatched. CDR3 DNA: TGTGCCAGCAGGACAGGGTTTTCCCTATACACCGGGGAGCTGTTTTTT. Encoded protein: CASRTGFSLYTGELFF.

This rearrangement joins TRBV30 to TRBJ2-5; no reliable D call. Trimming pared 5 bases from V and 5 bases from J, leaving 6 bases between. CDR3 length: 10 amino acids. Germline V gene data show CDR1 as GTSNPN and CDR2 as SVGIG (reference sequence). The CDR3 DNA reads as TGTGCCTGGGAACAGGAGACCCAGTACTTC. It specifies CAWEQETQYF.

The chain recombines TRBV18 with TRBJ2-1; TRBD2 matches at 7 bases. V was clipped by 3 bases and J by 6 bases; unmatched bases: 8. Germline-derived CDR1 and CDR2 are KGHSH and LQKENI. The CDR3 has 15 residues. Written as DNA, the CDR3 is TGTGCCAGCTCACCCCCCCGCGGGAGTGGCAATGAGCAGTTCTTC. It encodes CASSPPRGSGNEQFF.

The rearrangement uses TRBV19 and TRBJ1-5; D is uncertain. Trimming cost V 6 bases and J 3 bases, with 18 bases left between them. The CDR3 has 16 residues. The V gene's germline CDR1 is LNHDA and CDR2 SQIVND (reference sequence). The CDR3: CASSQTQLVYNQPQHF. The CDR3 coding sequence is TGTGCCAGTAGCCAAACGCAGCTAGTGTACAATCAGCCCCAGCATTTT.

The J gene is TRBJ1-2, the V gene TRBV27, with TRBD1 matching over 7 bases. In germline, CDR1 is MNHEY, CDR2 SMNVEV (reference sequence). Trimming cost V 4 bases and J 6 bases; bases outside gene matches: 8. The CDR3 is 14 amino acids. CDR3 loop: CASSWAGTDHGYTF. The DNA of the CDR3 is TGTGCCAGCAGTTGGGCGGGGACAGACCATGGCTACACCTTC.

The chain's CDR3 is CASSFGTGETQYF. The CDR3, as DNA: TGTGCCAGCAGCTTCGGGACAGGAGAGACCCAGTACTTC. V and J are TRBV5-6 and TRBJ2-5; 8 bases align to TRBD1. Germline-derived CDR1 and CDR2 are SGHDT and YYEEEE. The CDR3 covers 13 residues. Trimming removed 2 bases from V and 4 bases from J; junction bases left unmatched: 1. Filled out from reference TRBV5-6 and TRBJ2-5, the complete variable domain reads DAGVTQSPTHLIKTRGQQVTLRCSPKSGHDTVSWYQQALGQGPQFIFQYYEEEERQRGNFPDRFSGHQFPNYSSELNVNALLLGDSALYLCASSFGTGETQYFGPGTRLLVL.

The CDR3 sequence is CAWRDRRNYGYTF. The CDR3, as DNA: TGTGCCTGGAGAGACAGGAGGAACTATGGCTACACCTTC. The rearrangement links TRBV30 to TRBJ1-2; a weak D match, TRBD1 (6 bases). Trimming removed 3 bases at V and 2 bases at J, with 10 bases between. The CDR3 runs 13 residues. The V gene's germline CDR1 is GTSNPN and CDR2 SVGIG (reference sequence).

The chain couples TRBV6-5 to TRBJ2-1; TRBD2 matches at 12 bases. Germline lookup yields CDR1 MNHEY and CDR2 SVGAGI. After removal of 6 bases from V and 4 bases from J, the junction contained 4 bases not matched to a gene. The CDR3 loop spans 15 amino acids. CDR3 protein: CASRTTSGGYNEQFF. The CDR3 bases are TGTGCCAGCAGGACTACTAGCGGGGGGTACAATGAGCAGTTCTTC.

The chain uses TRBV7-8 and TRBJ2-5; D remains unclear. With 4 bases removed from V and 0 bases from J, the gap between germline ends came to 6 bases. The CDR3 spans 13 residues. The V gene's germline CDR1 is SGHVS and CDR2 FQNEAQ. Written as DNA, the CDR3 is TGTGCCAGCAGCTCCCCGTACCAAGAGACCCAGTACTTC. This gives the protein CASSSPYQETQYF. The entire variable domain, with the rest obtained from reference TRBV7-8 and TRBJ2-5, is as follows: GAGVSQSPRYKVAKRGQDVALRCDPISGHVSLFWYQQALGQGPEFLTYFQNEAQLDKSGLPSDRFFAERPEGSVSTLKIQRTQQEDSAVYLCASSSPYQETQYFGPGTRLLVL.

V usage is TRBV20-1 and J usage is TRBJ1-2; TRBD1 agrees at 8 bases. Trimming at V came to 3 bases and at J to 4 bases, leaving 7 bases not matched to a gene. This CDR3 has 14 residues. CDR1 is DFQATT and CDR2 is SNEGSKA in the germline V gene (reference sequence). The CDR3 region is CSASFGTGAYGYTF. DNA for the CDR3: TGCAGTGCTAGTTTTGGGACAGGTGCCTATGGCTACACCTTC.

The V and J genes are TRBV6-5 and TRBJ1-6; perhaps TRBD1 as D (5 bases). The CDR3 has 14 residues. CDR1 is MNHEY and CDR2 is SVGAGI in the germline V gene. V was pared by 5 bases and J by 13 bases, with 18 bases between. CDR3 amino acids: CASSTGAPPVPLHF. The CDR3 DNA is TGTGCCAGCAGTACTGGGGCTCCCCCGGTGCCCCTCCACTTT.